These 11 T cell receptor beta chains originate from one sample sequenced in a study of blood T cell repertoires in COVID-19. TCRdb's table, derived via immunoSEQ multiplex PCR, lists solely in-frame clones and lacks some. The sample comprises some 120,000 clones, roughly 90% of which are singletons, and 4.6% rests with the top ten. Sequenced input: peripheral blood. Receptors originate from a man aged 55-75 years with COVID-19, enrolled during active disease.

J is TRBJ2-3 and V is TRBV5-1; D not resolved. Germline CDR1 is SGHRS and CDR2 is YFSETQ. V was trimmed by 3 bases and J by 5 bases, leaving 10 bases between them. The CDR3 has 13 residues. The CDR3 coding sequence is TGCGCCAGCAGCTGGTTAGTTGGAGATACGCAGTATTTT. Translating gives CASSWLVGDTQYF.

This clone was counted between two and nine times. The V gene is TRBV6-2 or TRBV6-3, the J gene TRBJ1-5; no firm D call. This CDR3 region has 15 residues. Germline V lookup: CDR1 MNHEY, CDR2 SVGEGT. V gave up 0 bases and J gave up 3 bases, with 9 bases separating them. The CDR3 nucleotides are TGTGCCAGCAGTTACTCGCGGGAGATCAATCAGCCCCAGCATTTT. Residues: CASSYSREINQPQHF.

To note about this clone: This same CDR3 is encoded by further DNA sequences in the sample. This chain uses TRBV5-1 with TRBJ2-1; D ambiguous. CDR3 length equals 14 residues. Trimming shortened V by 1 base and J by 4 bases, and 9 bases separated the two germline ends. CDR1 and CDR2 from the germline V gene are SGHRS and YFSETQ. The CDR3 is CASSLPGSYNEQFF. CDR3 in DNA: TGCGCCAGCAGCTTGCCAGGTAGTTACAATGAGCAGTTCTTC.

The J gene is TRBJ2-7, the V gene TRBV6-5; 7 nucleotides line up with TRBD1. The CDR3 contains 11 residues. V lost 8 bases to trimming and J lost 6 bases; unmatched junction nucleotides: 4. Germline CDR1 MNHEY, CDR2 SVGAGI. The CDR3 region has the DNA TGTGCCAGCCATGACAGGGCCGAGCAGTACTTC. As protein: CASHDRAEQYF.

The rearrangement uses TRBV2 and TRBJ2-3; 14 nucleotides line up with TRBD2. With V trimmed by 11 bases and J by 3 bases, 10 bases remained unmatched. Looked up from germline, CDR1 is SNHLY and CDR2 is FYNNEI. CDR3 size: 16 residues. The CDR3, as DNA: TGTGCCGGCTCCGGGACTAGCGGGAGAAGAACAGATACGCAGTATTTT. Its protein is CAGSGTSGRRTDTQYF.

The chain combines TRBV19 with TRBJ2-2, with 8 positions matching TRBD2. There are 15 residues in the CDR3. Per the germline V gene, CDR1 is LNHDA and CDR2 is SQIVND (reference sequence). V lost 3 bases and J lost 4; bases outside the gene matches: 4. Here the CDR3 DNA reads TGTGCCAGTAGTATTCTAGCGGGTGGCACCGGGGAGCTGTTTTTT. Protein sequence: CASSILAGGTGELFF.

This chain uses TRBV7-2 with TRBJ2-1; TRBD2 matches 9 bases. V trimming: 3 bases; J trimming: 7 bases; junction bases outside the gene matches: 4. Germline V CDR1 and CDR2: SGHTA, FQGNSA. This CDR3 region has 14 residues. CDR3: CASSFGREGNEQFF. For the CDR3, the DNA is TGTGCCAGCAGCTTTGGGCGGGAGGGGAATGAGCAGTTCTTC.

The genes are TRBV30 and TRBJ2-1; TRBD1 might be the D (5 bases). V was cut by 0 bases and J by 1 base, with 19 bases left in between. Per the germline V gene, CDR1 is GTSNPN and CDR2 is SVGIG (reference sequence). The CDR3 contains 18 residues. DNA of the CDR3: TGTGCCTGGAGTGTACTCTCCTGGCAGGGCTTGTCCTACAATGAGCAGTTCTTC. It yields the protein CAWSVLSWQGLSYNEQFF.

The chain joins TRBV25-1 to TRBJ2-3, with D possibly matching TRBD2 (6 bases). The CDR3 has 17 amino acids. The V and J ends lost 5 bases and 2 bases respectively, with 20 bases between them. Germline V gives CDR1 MGHDK, CDR2 SYGVNS. This CDR3 is CASSRSPGTEATDTQYF. The CDR3 DNA sequence: TGTGCCAGCAGTCGAAGTCCCGGGACTGAAGCCACAGATACGCAGTATTTT.

This chain uses TRBV5-6 with TRBJ2-5; D possibly corresponds to TRBD1 (5 bases). The germline CDR1 and CDR2 sequences are SGHDT and YYEEEE. V gave up 4 bases and J gave up 0 bases, with 16 bases separating them. The CDR3 has 16 residues. CDR3 bases: TGTGCCAGCAGCCGCTATGGACAAGACGACCAAGAGACCCAGTACTTC. Its protein is CASSRYGQDDQETQYF.

The rearrangement joins TRBV30 to TRBJ2-7; TRBD2 agrees at 11 bases. The germline gives CDR1 GTSNPN, CDR2 SVGIG (reference sequence). Trimming at V came to 3 bases and at J to 7 bases, leaving 2 bases not matched to a gene. The CDR3 extends over 12 amino acids. The CDR3 here is CAWSLAGGEQYF. CDR3 in DNA: TGTGCCTGGAGCTTAGCGGGGGGGGAGCAGTACTTC.